This T cell receptor beta chain is from a study of glioma-infiltrating T cells. The study, taken as a whole, reports: Only very few CDR3 sequences appeared in both tissue and blood. Gliomas, especially low-grade, showed above-expected tissue-blood divergence; non-neoplastic patients showed below.

Using RNA template, CDR3s of TCR alpha and beta were amplified with iRepertoire arm-PCR. Input was about 85-400 ng of tissue mRNA or PBMC total RNA. TCRdb independently ran MiXCR on the multiplex PCR reads; one entry per CDR3 protein. The sample holds around 180,000 distinct CDR3 sequences, over 40% seen once. For this clonotype: Its antigen is not known.

The receptor was isolated from a human donor with low-grade glioma or glioblastoma, undergoing nonglioma brain surgery, or in good health (not recorded which). What was sequenced was glioma tissue, nonneoplastic brain tissue, or PBMCs (not recorded which).

The CDR3 bases are TGTGCCAGCAGCGTAAATAGCGGAAGCTCCTACGAGCAGTACTTC. Its translation is CASSVNSGSSYEQYF. The V call is TRBV9, the J call TRBJ2-7; D may be TRBD2 (6 bases). Looked up from germline, CDR1 is SGDLS and CDR2 is YYNGEE. This CDR3 spans 15 amino acids. Between the trimmed V and J ends, which lost 1 base and 0 bases, there was a span of 11 bases.